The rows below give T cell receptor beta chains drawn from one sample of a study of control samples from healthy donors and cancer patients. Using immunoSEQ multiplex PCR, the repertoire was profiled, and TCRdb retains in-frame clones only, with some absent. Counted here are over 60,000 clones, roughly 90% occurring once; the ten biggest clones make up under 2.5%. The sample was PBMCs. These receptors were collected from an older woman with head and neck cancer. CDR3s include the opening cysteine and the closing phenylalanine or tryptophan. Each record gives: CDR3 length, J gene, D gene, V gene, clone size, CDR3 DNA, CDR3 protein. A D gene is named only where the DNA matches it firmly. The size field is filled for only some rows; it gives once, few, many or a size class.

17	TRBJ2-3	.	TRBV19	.	TGTGCCAGTAGTATAGATCGGGCAGGGGGGGGCACAGATACGCAGTATTTT	CASSIDRAGGGTDTQYF
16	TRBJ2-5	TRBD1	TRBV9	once	TGTGCCAGCAGCCCACCGTGGGACAGGGAAGGGGAGACCCAGTACTTC	CASSPPWDREGETQYF
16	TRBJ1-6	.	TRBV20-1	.	TGCAGTGCTAGTACTGCGGGAGGCTCCTATAATTCACCCCTCCACTTT	CSASTAGGSYNSPLHF
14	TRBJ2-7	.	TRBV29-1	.	TGCAGCGTTGCTAACTCGGCCCCCCCTGGCGAGCAGTACTTC	CSVANSAPPGEQYF
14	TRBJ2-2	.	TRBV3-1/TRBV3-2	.	TGTGCCAGCAGCCAAAACAGGGTGGCCGGGGAGCTGTTTTTT	CASSQNRVAGELFF
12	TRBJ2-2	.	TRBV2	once	TGTGCCAGCATTCGACGGACCGGGGAGCTGTTTTTT	CASIRRTGELFF
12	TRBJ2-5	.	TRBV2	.	TGTGCCAGCAGTGTCGGTGGGGAGACCCAGTACTTC	CASSVGGETQYF
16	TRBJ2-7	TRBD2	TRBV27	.	TGTGCCAGCAGTTCACTTCTAGCGGGGCACCCCTACGAGCAGTACTTC	CASSSLLAGHPYEQYF
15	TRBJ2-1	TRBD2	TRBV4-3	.	TGCGCCAGCAGCCAAGGAGGGACTAGCGGCAATGAGCAGTTCTTC	CASSQGGTSGNEQFF
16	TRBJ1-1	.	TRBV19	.	TGTGCCAGTAGTATAAAGGTGGCAGGGAGTCGCACTGAAGCTTTCTTT	CASSIKVAGSRTEAFF
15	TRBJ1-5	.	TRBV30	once	TGTGCCTGGAGTGTACAGTCAGGGGGCAATCAGCCCCAGCATTTT	CAWSVQSGGNQPQHF
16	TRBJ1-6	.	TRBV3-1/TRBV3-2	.	TGTGCCAGCAGCCAGCTAGTACCCAGAGGGAATTCACCCCTCCACTTT	CASSQLVPRGNSPLHF
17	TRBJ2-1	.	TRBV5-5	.	TGTGCCAGCAGCCAAACCACCGGGGGAGCTAGCTACAATGAGCAGTTCTTC	CASSQTTGGASYNEQFF
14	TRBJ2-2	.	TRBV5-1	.	TGCGCCAGCAGCTTTAAGGGGAGCACCGGGGAGCTGTTTTTT	CASSFKGSTGELFF
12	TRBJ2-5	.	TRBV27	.	TGTGCCAGCAGTTTTTATGGGGAGACCCAGTACTTC	CASSFYGETQYF
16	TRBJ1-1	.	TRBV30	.	TGTGCCTGGATTGAGGCACACGGCTACCGGAACACTGAAGCTTTCTTT	CAWIEAHGYRNTEAFF
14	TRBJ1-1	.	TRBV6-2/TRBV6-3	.	TGTGCCAGCAGTTACAGTCATTTGAACACTGAAGCTTTCTTT	CASSYSHLNTEAFF
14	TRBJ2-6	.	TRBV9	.	TGTGCCAGCAGCCCGACCCCTGGGGCCAACGTCCTGACTTTC	CASSPTPGANVLTF
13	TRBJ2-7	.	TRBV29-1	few	TGCAGCGTTGCTCTCGACAGAGTCTACGAGCAGTACTTC	CSVALDRVYEQYF
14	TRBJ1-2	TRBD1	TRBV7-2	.	TGTGCCAGCAGCACTGCAGGGGGCATCTATGGCTACACCTTC	CASSTAGGIYGYTF
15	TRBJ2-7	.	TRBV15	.	TGTGCCACCAGCCCCTCGAGGGACGTAACCTACGAGCAGTACTTC	CATSPSRDVTYEQYF
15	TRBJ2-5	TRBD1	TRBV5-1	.	TGCGCCAGCAGCGTCGGGACAGGGACGGGGGAGACCCAGTACTTC	CASSVGTGTGETQYF
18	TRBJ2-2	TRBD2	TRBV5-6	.	TGTGCCAGCAGCTTGGGGACTAGCGGGAGGGCCTTGGACGGGGAGCTGTTTTTT	CASSLGTSGRALDGELFF
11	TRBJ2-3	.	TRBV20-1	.	TGCAGTGCTAGTATCGGGGACACGCAGTATTTT	CSASIGDTQYF
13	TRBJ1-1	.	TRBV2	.	TGTGCCAGCAGTGATTCAGGGCGGACTGAAGCTTTCTTT	CASSDSGRTEAFF
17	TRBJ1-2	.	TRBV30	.	TGTGCCTGGAGTATAACCCGGACCCTCCCTGCTAACTATGGCTACACCTTC	CAWSITRTLPANYGYTF
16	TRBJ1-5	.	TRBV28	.	TGTGCCAGCAGTTTAAGTGGGGGTTTTGGCAATCAGCCCCAGCATTTT	CASSLSGGFGNQPQHF
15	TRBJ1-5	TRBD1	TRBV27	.	TGTGCCAGCAGTTCCTCGACAGGGGTCAATCAGCCCCAGCATTTT	CASSSSTGVNQPQHF
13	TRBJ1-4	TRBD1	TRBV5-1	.	TGCGCCAGCATGGGACAGGGTGGAGAAAAACTGTTTTTT	CASMGQGGEKLFF
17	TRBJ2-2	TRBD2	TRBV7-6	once	TGTGCCAGCAGCTCGACTAGCGGGATTCCGATCACCGGGGAGCTGTTTTTT	CASSSTSGIPITGELFF
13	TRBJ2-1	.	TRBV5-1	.	TGCGCCAGCAGCTTGGGAGGTGGTGATGAGCAGTTCTTC	CASSLGGGDEQFF
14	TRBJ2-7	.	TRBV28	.	TGTGCCAGCAGTGTTCTGGACGGGACCTACGAGCAGTACTTC	CASSVLDGTYEQYF
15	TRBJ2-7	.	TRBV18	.	TGTGCCAGCTCACCAACGGGTCCAATATACTACGAGCAGTACTTC	CASSPTGPIYYEQYF
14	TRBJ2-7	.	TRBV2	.	TGTGCCAGCAGTGGCACGGAGGGCTCCTACGAGCAGTACTTC	CASSGTEGSYEQYF
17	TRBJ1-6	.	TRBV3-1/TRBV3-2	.	TGTGCCAGCAGCCAAGAACATCGGAGCCAGGCGTATTCACCCCTCCACTTT	CASSQEHRSQAYSPLHF
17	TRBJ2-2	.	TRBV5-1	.	TGCGCCAGCAGCTTGGATATGCCAGGGATGGGCGCCGGGGAGCTGTTTTTT	CASSLDMPGMGAGELFF
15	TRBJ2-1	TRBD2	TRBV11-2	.	TGTGCCAGCAGCCCCCAAGGACTAGCAGCCAATGAGCAGTTCTTC	CASSPQGLAANEQFF
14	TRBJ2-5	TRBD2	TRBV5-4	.	TGTGCCAGCAGCTCCGCGGGAGGGGTCGAGACCCAGTACTTC	CASSSAGGVETQYF
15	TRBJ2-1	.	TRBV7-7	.	TGTGCTAGCAGCTTAGCGGCGGCGGCCTACAATGAGCAGTTCTTC	CASSLAAAAYNEQFF
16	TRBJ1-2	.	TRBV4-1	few	TGCGCCAGCAGCCAAGGGGTGGCCAGAAAAAACTATGGCTACACCTTC	CASSQGVARKNYGYTF
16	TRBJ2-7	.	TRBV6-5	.	TGTGCCAGCAGTTACTCAAGGGGGGGCATCGCCTACGAGCAGTACTTC	CASSYSRGGIAYEQYF
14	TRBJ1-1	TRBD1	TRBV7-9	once	TGTGCCAGCAGCTTAGGAGACAGGGGCACTGAAGCTTTCTTT	CASSLGDRGTEAFF
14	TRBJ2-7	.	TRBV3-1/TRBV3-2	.	TGTGCCAGCACCCGGGACCTCACCTCATATGAGCAGTACTTC	CASTRDLTSYEQYF
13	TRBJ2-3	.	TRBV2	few	TGTGCCAGCAACCTCTGGGACACAGATACGCAGTATTTT	CASNLWDTDTQYF
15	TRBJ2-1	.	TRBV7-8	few	TGTGCCAGCAGCCCACCCCCCGCCTCCTACAATGAGCAGTTCTTC	CASSPPPASYNEQFF